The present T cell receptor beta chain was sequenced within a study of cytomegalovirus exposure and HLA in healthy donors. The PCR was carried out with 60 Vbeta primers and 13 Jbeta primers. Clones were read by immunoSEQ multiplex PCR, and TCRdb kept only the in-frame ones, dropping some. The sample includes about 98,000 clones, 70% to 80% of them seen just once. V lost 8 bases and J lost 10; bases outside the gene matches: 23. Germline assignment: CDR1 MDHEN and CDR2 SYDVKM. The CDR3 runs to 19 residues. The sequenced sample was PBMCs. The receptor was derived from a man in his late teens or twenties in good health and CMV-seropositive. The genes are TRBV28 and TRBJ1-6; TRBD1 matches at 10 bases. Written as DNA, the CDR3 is TGTGCCAGCGAAGCCCTCGGGACAGGGGCGTGGACCGGAGGATCACCCCTCCACTTT. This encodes CASEALGTGAWTGGSPLHF.